What follows is one T cell receptor (beta chain) and its context. As yet, its antigen is unknown. The donors were part of the validation cohort, which consisted of over a hundred subjects and was separate from the first cohort of roughly 620 subjects. This sample was included in a study of cytomegalovirus exposure and HLA in healthy donors. Study conclusions and caveats: First-cohort TCR clusters were later found to tend to co-occur in the roughly 120 validation repertoires. The study listed under 200 cytomegalovirus-associated TCR beta chains. Some public TCRs appeared in many individuals, while most sequences were rare.

Only in-frame clones appear in the TCRdb table, and some are missing; sequencing was by immunoSEQ multiplex PCR. Of 160,000 or so clones listed, 88% are singletons. The receptor's source is a man in his late teens or twenties in good health and CMV-seronegative. Sequences were obtained from PBMCs.

This CDR3 reads CASSPQRLAGGPNTGELFF. DNA for the CDR3: TGTGCCAGCAGCCCTCAGAGACTAGCGGGAGGGCCGAACACCGGGGAGCTGTTTTTT. This rearrangement joins TRBV9 to TRBJ2-2; TRBD2 matches at 14 bases. J lost 0 bases, V lost 4 bases, and 8 bases had no gene match. Germline V gives CDR1 SGDLS, CDR2 YYNGEE. The CDR3 spans 19 residues.